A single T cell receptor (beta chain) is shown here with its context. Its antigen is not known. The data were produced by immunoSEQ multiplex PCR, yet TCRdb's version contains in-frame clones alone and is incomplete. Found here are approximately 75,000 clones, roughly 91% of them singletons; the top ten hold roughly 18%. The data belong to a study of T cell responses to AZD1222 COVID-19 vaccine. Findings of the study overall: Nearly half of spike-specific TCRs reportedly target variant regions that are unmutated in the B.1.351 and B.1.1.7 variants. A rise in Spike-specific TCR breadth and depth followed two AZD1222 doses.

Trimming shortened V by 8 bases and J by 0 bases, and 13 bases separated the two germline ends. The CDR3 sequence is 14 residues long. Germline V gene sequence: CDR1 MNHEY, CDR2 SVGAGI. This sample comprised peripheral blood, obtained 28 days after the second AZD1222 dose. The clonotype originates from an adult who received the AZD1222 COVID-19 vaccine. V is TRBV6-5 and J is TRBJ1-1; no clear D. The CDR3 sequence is CASGREYMNTEAFF. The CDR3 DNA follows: TGTGCCAGCGGGAGGGAGTACATGAACACTGAAGCTTTCTTT.